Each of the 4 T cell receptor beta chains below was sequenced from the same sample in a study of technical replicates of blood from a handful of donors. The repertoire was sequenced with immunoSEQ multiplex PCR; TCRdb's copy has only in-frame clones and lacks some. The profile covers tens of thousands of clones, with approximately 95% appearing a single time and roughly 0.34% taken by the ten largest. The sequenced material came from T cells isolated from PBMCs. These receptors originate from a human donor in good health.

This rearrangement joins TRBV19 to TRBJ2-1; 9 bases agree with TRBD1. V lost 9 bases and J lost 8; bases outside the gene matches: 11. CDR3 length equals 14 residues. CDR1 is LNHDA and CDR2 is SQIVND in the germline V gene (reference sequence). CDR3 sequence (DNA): TGTGCCAGCAGAGGGACAGGGCTCCAATATGAGCAGTTCTTC. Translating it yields CASRGTGLQYEQFF.

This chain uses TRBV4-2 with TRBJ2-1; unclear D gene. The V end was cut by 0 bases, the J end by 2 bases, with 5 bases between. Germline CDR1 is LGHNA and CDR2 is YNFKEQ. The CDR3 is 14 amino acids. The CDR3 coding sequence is TGTGCCAGCAGCCAAGACCCCGCCTACAATGAGCAGTTCTTC. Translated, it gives CASSQDPAYNEQFF.

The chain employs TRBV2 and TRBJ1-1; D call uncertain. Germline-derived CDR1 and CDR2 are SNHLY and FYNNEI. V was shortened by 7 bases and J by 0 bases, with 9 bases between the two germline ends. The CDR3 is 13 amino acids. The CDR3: CASNNLLNTEAFF. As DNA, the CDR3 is TGTGCCAGCAACAACCTTCTGAACACTGAAGCTTTCTTT.

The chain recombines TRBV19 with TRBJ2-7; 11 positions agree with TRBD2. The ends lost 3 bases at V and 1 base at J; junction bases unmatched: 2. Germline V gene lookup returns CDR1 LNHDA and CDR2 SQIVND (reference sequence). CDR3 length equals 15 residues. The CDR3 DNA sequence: TGTGCCAGTAGTATGACTAGCGGGACTTCCTACGAGCAGTACTTC. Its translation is CASSMTSGTSYEQYF.